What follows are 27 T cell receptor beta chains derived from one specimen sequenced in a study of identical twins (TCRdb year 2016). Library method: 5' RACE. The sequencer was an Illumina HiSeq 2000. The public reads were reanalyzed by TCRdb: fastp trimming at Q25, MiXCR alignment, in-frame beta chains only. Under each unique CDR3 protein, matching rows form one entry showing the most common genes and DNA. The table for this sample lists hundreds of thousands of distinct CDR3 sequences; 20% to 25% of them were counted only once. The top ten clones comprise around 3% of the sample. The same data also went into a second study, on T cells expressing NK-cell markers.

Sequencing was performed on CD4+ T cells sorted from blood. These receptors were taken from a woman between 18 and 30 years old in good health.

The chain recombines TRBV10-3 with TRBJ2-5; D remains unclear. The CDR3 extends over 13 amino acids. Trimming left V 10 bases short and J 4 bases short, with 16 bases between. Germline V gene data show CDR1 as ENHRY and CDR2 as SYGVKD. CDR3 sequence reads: CATTWMDGETQYF. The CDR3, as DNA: TGTGCCACCACGTGGATGGATGGAGAGACCCAGTACTTC.

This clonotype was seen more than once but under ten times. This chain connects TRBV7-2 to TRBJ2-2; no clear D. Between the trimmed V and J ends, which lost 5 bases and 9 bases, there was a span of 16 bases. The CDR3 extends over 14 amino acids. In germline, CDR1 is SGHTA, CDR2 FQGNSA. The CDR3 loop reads CASSLISGSWELFF. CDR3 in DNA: TGTGCCAGCAGCCTTATCTCCGGCTCTTGGGAGCTGTTTTTT.

CDR3: CAISPGDSPLHF. CDR3 bases: TGTGCCATCAGTCCAGGGGATTCACCCCTCCACTTT. The chain carries TRBV10-3 and TRBJ1-6; a possible D gene is TRBD1 (6 bases). Germline CDR1 ENHRY, CDR2 SYGVKD. Trimming took off 5 bases at V and 8 bases at J, with 7 bases between the two ends. The CDR3 totals 12 residues.

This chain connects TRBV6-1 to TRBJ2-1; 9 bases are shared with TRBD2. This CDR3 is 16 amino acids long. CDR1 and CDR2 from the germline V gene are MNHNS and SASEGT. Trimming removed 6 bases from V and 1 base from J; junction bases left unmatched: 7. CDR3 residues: CASRVSGGLSYNEQFF. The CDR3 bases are TGTGCCAGCAGGGTTAGCGGGGGCCTTTCCTACAATGAGCAGTTCTTC.

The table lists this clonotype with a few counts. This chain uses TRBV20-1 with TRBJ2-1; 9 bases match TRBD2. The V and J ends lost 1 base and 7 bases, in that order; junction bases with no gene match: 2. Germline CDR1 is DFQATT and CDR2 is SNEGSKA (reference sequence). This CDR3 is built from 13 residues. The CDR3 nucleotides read TGCAGTGCTAGAGGACTAGCGGCAAATGAGCAGTTCTTC. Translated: CSARGLAANEQFF.

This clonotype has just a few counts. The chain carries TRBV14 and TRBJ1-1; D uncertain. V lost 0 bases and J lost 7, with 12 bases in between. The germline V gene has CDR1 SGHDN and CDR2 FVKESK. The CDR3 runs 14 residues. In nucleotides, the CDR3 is TGTGCCAGCAGCCAAGACCCCCGGGGTCGTGAAGCTTTCTTT. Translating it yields CASSQDPRGREAFF.

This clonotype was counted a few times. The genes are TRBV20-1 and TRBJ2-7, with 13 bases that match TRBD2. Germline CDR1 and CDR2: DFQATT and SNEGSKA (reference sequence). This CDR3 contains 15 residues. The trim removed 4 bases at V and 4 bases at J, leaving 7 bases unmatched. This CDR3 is CSAKPGLAGSYEQYF. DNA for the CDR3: TGCAGTGCTAAACCGGGACTAGCGGGGTCATACGAGCAGTACTTC.

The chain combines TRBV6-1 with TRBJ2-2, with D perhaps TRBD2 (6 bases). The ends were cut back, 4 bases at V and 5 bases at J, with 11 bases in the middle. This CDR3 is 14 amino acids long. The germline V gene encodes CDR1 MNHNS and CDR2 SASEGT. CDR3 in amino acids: CASSAPRETGELFF. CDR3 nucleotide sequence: TGTGCCAGCAGTGCGCCCCGGGAGACCGGGGAGCTGTTTTTT.

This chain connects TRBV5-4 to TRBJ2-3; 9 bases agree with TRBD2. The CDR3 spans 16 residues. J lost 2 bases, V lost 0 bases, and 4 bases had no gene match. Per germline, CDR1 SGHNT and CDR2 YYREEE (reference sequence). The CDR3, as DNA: TGTGCCAGCAGCTTGGGAAGCGGGAGGACCACAGATACGCAGTATTTT. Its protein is CASSLGSGRTTDTQYF. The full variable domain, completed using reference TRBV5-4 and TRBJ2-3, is ETGVTQSPTHLIKTRGQQVTLRCSSQSGHNTVSWYQQALGQGPQFIFQYYREEENGRGNFPPRFSGLQFPNYSSELNVNALELDDSALYLCASSLGSGRTTDTQYFGPGTRLTVL.

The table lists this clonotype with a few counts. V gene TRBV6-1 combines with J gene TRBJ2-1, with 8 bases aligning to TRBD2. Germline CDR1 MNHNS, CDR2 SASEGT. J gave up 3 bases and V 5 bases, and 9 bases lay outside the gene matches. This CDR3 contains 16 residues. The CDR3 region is CASSPSFGGVYNEQFF. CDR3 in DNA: TGTGCCAGCAGTCCTTCCTTCGGGGGGGTCTACAATGAGCAGTTCTTC.

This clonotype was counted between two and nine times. For the CDR3, the DNA is TGCGCCAGCAGCCCAGGGACAGGGGCCGGGGAGCAGTACTTC. Its protein product is CASSPGTGAGEQYF. The chain couples TRBV5-1 to TRBJ2-7, with 10 positions matching TRBD1. This CDR3 has 14 residues. Germline V CDR1 and CDR2: SGHRS, YFSETQ. The ends lost 4 bases at V and 7 bases at J; junction bases unmatched: 8.

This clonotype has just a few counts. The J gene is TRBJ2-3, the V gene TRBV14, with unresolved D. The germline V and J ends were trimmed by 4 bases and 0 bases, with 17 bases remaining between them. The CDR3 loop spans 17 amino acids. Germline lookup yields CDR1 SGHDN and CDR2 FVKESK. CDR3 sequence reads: CASSPSILMDSTDTQYF. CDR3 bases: TGTGCCAGCAGCCCCTCTATTTTGATGGACAGCACAGATACGCAGTATTTT.

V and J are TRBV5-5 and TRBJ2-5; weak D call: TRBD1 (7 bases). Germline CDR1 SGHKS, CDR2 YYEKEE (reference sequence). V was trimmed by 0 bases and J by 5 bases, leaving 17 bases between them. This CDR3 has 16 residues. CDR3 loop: CASSLGVGGGYETQYF. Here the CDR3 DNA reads TGTGCCAGCAGCTTGGGGGTTGGAGGGGGCTATGAGACCCAGTACTTC.

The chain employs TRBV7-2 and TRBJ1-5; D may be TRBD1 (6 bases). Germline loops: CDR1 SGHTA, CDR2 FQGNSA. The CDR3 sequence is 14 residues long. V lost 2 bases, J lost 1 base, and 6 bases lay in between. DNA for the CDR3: TGTGCCAGCAGCTTACAGGGGAGCAATCAGCCCCAGCATTTT. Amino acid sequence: CASSLQGSNQPQHF.

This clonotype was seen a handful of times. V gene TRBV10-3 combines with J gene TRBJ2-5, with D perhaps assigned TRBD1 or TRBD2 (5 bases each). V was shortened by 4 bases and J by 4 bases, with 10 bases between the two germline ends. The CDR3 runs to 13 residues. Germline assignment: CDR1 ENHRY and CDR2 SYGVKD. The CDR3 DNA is TGTGCCATCAGTGGCCGGGACGGAGAGACCCAGTACTTC. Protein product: CAISGRDGETQYF.

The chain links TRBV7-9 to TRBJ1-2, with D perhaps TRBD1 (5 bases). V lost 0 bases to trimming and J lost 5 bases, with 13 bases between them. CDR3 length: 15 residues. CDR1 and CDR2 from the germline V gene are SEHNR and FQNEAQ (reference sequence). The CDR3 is CASSLAAGIGYGYTF. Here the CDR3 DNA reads TGTGCCAGCAGCTTAGCTGCAGGGATAGGATATGGCTACACCTTC.

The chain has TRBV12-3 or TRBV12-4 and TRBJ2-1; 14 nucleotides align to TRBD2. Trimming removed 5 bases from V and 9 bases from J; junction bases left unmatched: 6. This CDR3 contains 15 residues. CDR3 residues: CASSVRLAGGVEQFF. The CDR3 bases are TGTGCCAGCAGTGTACGACTAGCGGGAGGGGTTGAGCAGTTCTTC.

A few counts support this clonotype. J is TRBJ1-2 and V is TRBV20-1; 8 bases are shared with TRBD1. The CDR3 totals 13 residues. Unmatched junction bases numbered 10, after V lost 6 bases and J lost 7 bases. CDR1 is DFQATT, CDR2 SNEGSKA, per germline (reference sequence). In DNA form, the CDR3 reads TGCAGTGCCCGCGACAGGGGAAGAGGTGGCTACACCTTC. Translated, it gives CSARDRGRGGYTF.

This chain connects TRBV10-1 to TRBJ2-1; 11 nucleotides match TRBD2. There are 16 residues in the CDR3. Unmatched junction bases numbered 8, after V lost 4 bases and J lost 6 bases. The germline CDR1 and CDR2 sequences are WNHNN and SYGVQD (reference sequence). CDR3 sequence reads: CASSASSGRPVNEQFF. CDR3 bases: TGCGCCAGCAGTGCGTCTAGCGGGAGGCCCGTCAATGAGCAGTTCTTC.

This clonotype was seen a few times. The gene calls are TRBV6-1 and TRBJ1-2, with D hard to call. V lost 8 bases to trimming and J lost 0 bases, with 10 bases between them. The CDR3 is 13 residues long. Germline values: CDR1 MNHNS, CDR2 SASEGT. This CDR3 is CASGRTSNYGYTF. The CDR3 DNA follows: TGTGCCAGCGGCCGAACCTCTAACTATGGCTACACCTTC.

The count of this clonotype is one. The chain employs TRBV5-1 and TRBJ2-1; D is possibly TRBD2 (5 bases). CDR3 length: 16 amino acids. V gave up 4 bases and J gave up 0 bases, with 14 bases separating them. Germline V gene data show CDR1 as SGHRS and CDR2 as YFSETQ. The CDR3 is CASSANGISSYNEQFF. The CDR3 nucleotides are TGCGCCAGCAGCGCGAACGGGATTAGCTCCTACAATGAGCAGTTCTTC.

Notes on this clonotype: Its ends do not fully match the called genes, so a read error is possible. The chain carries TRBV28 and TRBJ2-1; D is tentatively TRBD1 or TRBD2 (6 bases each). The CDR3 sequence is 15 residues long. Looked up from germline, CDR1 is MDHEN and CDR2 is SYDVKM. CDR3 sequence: CVGGVAETRDNKQFF. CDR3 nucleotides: TGTGTGGGCGGTGTAGCGGAGACAAGGGACAATAAGCAGTTCTTC.

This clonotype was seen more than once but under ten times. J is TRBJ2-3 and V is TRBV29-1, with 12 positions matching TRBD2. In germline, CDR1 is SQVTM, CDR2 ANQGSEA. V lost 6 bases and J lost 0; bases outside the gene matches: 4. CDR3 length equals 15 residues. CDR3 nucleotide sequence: TGCAGCGTCAACGGACTAGCGGGGAGCACAGATACGCAGTATTTT. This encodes CSVNGLAGSTDTQYF.

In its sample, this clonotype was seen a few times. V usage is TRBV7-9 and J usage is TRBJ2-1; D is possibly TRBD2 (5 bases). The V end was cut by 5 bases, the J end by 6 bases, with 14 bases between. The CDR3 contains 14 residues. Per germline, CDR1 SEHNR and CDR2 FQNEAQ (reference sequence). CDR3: CASSPWTGSNEQFF. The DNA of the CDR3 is TGTGCCAGCAGCCCCTGGACGGGGTCCAATGAGCAGTTCTTC.

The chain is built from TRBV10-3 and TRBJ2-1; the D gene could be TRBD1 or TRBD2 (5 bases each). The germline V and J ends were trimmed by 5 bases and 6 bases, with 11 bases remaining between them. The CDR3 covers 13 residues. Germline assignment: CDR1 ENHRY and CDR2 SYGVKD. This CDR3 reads CAISQNGANEQFF. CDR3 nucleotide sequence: TGTGCCATCAGTCAGAACGGGGCCAATGAGCAGTTCTTC.

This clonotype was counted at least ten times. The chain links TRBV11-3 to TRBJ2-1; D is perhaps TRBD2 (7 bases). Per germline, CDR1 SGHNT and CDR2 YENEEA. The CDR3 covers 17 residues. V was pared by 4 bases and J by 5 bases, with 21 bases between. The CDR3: CASSSPSSGGGNNEQFF. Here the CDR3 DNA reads TGTGCCAGCAGCTCTCCCTCTAGCGGAGGGGGTAACAATGAGCAGTTCTTC.

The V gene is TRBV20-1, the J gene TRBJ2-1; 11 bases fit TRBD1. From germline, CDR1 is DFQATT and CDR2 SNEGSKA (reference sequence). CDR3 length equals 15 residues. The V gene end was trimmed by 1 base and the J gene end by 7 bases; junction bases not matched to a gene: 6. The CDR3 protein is CSARGGTGGRNEQFF. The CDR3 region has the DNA TGCAGTGCTAGAGGGGGGACAGGGGGACGGAATGAGCAGTTCTTC.